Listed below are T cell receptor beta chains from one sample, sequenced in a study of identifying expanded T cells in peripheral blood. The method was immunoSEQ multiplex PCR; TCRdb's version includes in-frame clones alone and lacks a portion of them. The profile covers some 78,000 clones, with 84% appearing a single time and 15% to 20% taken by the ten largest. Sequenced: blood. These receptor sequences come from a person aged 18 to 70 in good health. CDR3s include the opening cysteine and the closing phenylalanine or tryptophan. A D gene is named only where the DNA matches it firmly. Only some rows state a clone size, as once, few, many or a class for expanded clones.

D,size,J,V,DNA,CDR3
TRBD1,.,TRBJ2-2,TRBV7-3,TGTGCCAGCAGCAACCAACCGGGACAGGGGTCCGGGGAGCTGTTTTTT,CASSNQPGQGSGELFF
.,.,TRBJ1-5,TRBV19,TGTGCCAGTAGTACCCAGGGAGGGAATCAGCCCCAGCATTTT,CASSTQGGNQPQHF
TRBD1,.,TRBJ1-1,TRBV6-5,TGTGCCAGCAGTAGACGACAGGGAGGGAACACTGAAGCTTTCTTT,CASSRRQGGNTEAFF
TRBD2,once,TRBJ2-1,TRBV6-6,TGTGCCAGCATTAATCGGGAGGCGGACAATGAGCAGTTCTTC,CASINREADNEQFF
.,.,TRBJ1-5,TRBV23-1,TGCGCCAGCAGTCGCCAGCCCCAGCATTTT,CASSRQPQHF
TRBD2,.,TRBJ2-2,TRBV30,TGTGCCTGGAGTGTTTTTATGTTCGAGCTAGCGGGAGGGCTAAGCGGGGAGCTGTTTTTT,CAWSVFMFELAGGLSGELFF
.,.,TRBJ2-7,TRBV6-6,TGTGCCAGCAGTTACTCAGCGGTCTACGAGCAGTACTTC,CASSYSAVYEQYF
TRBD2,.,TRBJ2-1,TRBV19,TGTGCCAGTAGCCCCGGGACTAGCATCAGTGAGCAGTTCTTC,CASSPGTSISEQFF
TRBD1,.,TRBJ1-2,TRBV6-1,TGTGCCAGCAGTGACCAACCGGGACAGGGGAACTATGGCTACACCTTC,CASSDQPGQGNYGYTF
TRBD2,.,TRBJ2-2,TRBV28,TGTGCCAGCAGTTTCGCTAGCGGGAGGGCCAACACCGGGGAGCTGTTTTTT,CASSFASGRANTGELFF
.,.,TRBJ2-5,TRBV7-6,TGTGCCAGCAGCTTAGGGGGCGAGGTGGAGACCCAGTACTTC,CASSLGGEVETQYF
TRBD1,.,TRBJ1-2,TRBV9,TGTGCCAGCAGCACCCAGGGGGGAAGCTATGGCTACACCTTC,CASSTQGGSYGYTF
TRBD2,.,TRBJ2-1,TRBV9,TGTGCCAGCAGCGTGACTAGCGGGAGAGGGGATGAGCAGTTCTTC,CASSVTSGRGDEQFF
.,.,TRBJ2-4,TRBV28,TGTGCCAGCAGTTTTCCCCGAAACATTCAGTACTTC,CASSFPRNIQYF
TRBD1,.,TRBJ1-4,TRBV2,TGTGCCAGCAGGCCTAGCCGACAGGGGACAACTAATGAAAAACTGTTTTTT,CASRPSRQGTTNEKLFF
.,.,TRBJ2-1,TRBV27,TGTGCCAGCTGCTGGGGCAGGGGATGCAATGAGCAGTTCTTC,CASCWGRGCNEQFF
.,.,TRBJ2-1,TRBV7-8,TGTGCCAGCAGCTTAGATCGATGGGCTTTATACAATGAGCAGTTCTTC,CASSLDRWALYNEQFF
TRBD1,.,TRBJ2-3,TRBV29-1,TGCAGCGTCGAGGGACAGGGAAAAGATACGCAGTATTTT,CSVEGQGKDTQYF
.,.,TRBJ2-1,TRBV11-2,TGTGCCAGCAGCTTAGGCTCCTACAATGAGCAGTTCTTC,CASSLGSYNEQFF
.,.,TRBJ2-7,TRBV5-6,TGTGCCAGCAGTCCAGGGAGCCCCTACGAGCAGTACTTC,CASSPGSPYEQYF